The 20 T cell receptor beta chains presented below share a single source sample, sequenced in a study of cytomegalovirus exposure and HLA in healthy donors. The PCR made use of 60 Vbeta and 13 Jbeta primers. Repertoires were generated with immunoSEQ multiplex PCR, while TCRdb's copy carries only in-frame clones and drops some. The repertoire has a few hundred thousand clones, 80% to 90% of them found once; the top ten carry about 3%. The sequenced sample was PBMCs. These receptors were obtained from a man under 40 in good health and CMV-seronegative.

The V and J genes are TRBV29-1 and TRBJ1-2, with TRBD1 matching 9 bases. The CDR3 sequence is 13 residues long. From germline, CDR1 is SQVTM and CDR2 ANQGSEA. The CDR3 region has the DNA TGCGGCGGCCTGCCGGGACAGGGAAATGGCTACACCTTC. Translated, it gives CGGLPGQGNGYTF.

The chain combines TRBV5-1 with TRBJ1-2, with TRBD1 as a possible D gene (6 bases). The CDR3 is made up of 15 amino acids. Germline values: CDR1 SGHRS, CDR2 YFSETQ. Trimming removed 4 bases from V and 3 bases from J, with 16 bases in between. The CDR3 DNA sequence: TGCGCCAGCAGCACATCGGACAGCAATTACTATGGCTACACCTTC. It is translated as CASSTSDSNYYGYTF.

The genes are TRBV19 and TRBJ1-5; 10 bases map to TRBD1. V was clipped by 4 bases and J by 7 bases; unmatched bases: 7. The V gene's germline CDR1 is LNHDA and CDR2 SQIVND (reference sequence). This CDR3 has 15 amino acids. The CDR3 protein is CASSKWTGGEQPQHF. Written as DNA, the CDR3 is TGTGCCAGTAGTAAGTGGACAGGGGGGGAGCAGCCCCAGCATTTT.

Comment on this clone: Germline is not matched at one junction end, which may reflect a read error. The rearrangement uses TRBV19 and TRBJ2-6; 9 nucleotides align to TRBD1. This CDR3 spans 18 amino acids. The germline gives CDR1 LNHDA, CDR2 SQIVND (reference sequence). CDR3 protein: CASSLTGGLGTGASVLTF. For the CDR3, the DNA is TGTGCCAGTAGCCTCACAGGGGGCTTAGGAACTGGGGCCAGCGTCCTGACTTTC.

The chain is built from TRBV19 and TRBJ2-7, with D tentatively TRBD1 (6 bases). The CDR3 spans 16 residues. Germline V gene sequence: CDR1 LNHDA, CDR2 SQIVND (reference sequence). With 2 bases removed from V and 0 bases from J, the gap between germline ends came to 14 bases. CDR3 bases: TGTGCCAGTAGTATAACTAATGGGGGCTACTCCTACGAGCAGTACTTC. As protein: CASSITNGGYSYEQYF.

The rearrangement links TRBV19 to TRBJ1-5, with D possibly being TRBD1 (5 bases). Trimming removed 3 bases at V and 9 bases at J, with 9 bases between. The germline gives CDR1 LNHDA, CDR2 SQIVND (reference sequence). The CDR3 totals 12 residues. The CDR3 loop reads CASSIPQGPQHF. DNA of the CDR3: TGTGCCAGTAGTATCCCCCAGGGGCCCCAGCATTTT.

The rearrangement joins TRBV19 to TRBJ1-5, with D unresolved. The CDR3 loop spans 16 amino acids. Germline V gene sequence: CDR1 LNHDA, CDR2 SQIVND (reference sequence). The V and J ends lost 0 bases and 2 bases respectively, with 11 bases between them. The CDR3 spells CASSIDPRRGNQPQHF. The CDR3 region has the DNA TGTGCCAGTAGTATAGATCCCAGGAGGGGCAATCAGCCCCAGCATTTT.

This chain uses TRBV2 with TRBJ2-7; 9 bases map to TRBD2. The CDR3 loop spans 14 amino acids. After removal of 8 bases from V and 0 bases from J, the junction contained 5 bases not matched to a gene. Germline loops: CDR1 SNHLY, CDR2 FYNNEI. In DNA, the CDR3 is TGTGCCAGCGCGGCGGGGGGGACCTCCTACGAGCAGTACTTC. Translated, it gives CASAAGGTSYEQYF.

V is TRBV14 and J is TRBJ1-5; TRBD1 might be the D (5 bases). The length of the CDR3 is 16 residues. Per germline, CDR1 SGHDN and CDR2 FVKESK. V lost 1 base and J lost 12, with 22 bases in between. DNA of the CDR3: TGTGCCAGCAGCCAAGGGGGGGACTCCCCGGGGGAGGGCCAGCATTTT. Translating gives CASSQGGDSPGEGQHF.

The rearrangement links TRBV4-1 to TRBJ1-5; D not resolved. This CDR3 has 15 residues. Trimming pared 3 bases from V and 1 base from J, leaving 10 bases between. Germline CDR1 MGHRA, CDR2 YSYEKL. CDR3 sequence (DNA): TGCGCCAGCAGCCATTGGGAGCAGAGCAATCAGCCCCAGCATTTT. Its translation is CASSHWEQSNQPQHF.

CDR3 DNA: TGCAGCGTGGGGTGGGGGGGTTACGAGCAGTACTTC. Residues: CSVGWGGYEQYF. J is TRBJ2-7 and V is TRBV29-1, with 7 bases aligning to TRBD2. Losses at the gene ends were 6 bases for V and 4 bases for J; bases not matched to a gene: 6. Germline CDR1 SQVTM, CDR2 ANQGSEA. CDR3 length: 12 amino acids.

This clone has more than one count but fewer than ten. This chain uses TRBV5-4 with TRBJ2-1; 7 nucleotides match TRBD1. This CDR3 comprises 13 residues. After removal of 3 bases from V and 6 bases from J, the junction contained 3 bases not matched to a gene. Germline V gives CDR1 SGHNT, CDR2 YYREEE (reference sequence). CDR3 region: CASSSTGFNEQFF. DNA of the CDR3: TGTGCCAGCAGCTCGACAGGGTTCAATGAGCAGTTCTTC.

This chain uses TRBV28 with TRBJ2-3; no definite D call. Germline CDR1 reads MDHEN; CDR2 reads SYDVKM. V was shortened by 6 bases and J by 0 bases, with 13 bases between the two germline ends. CDR3 length: 15 amino acids. CDR3 sequence reads: CASSSLWASTDTQYF. CDR3 sequence (DNA): TGTGCCAGCAGCTCGCTCTGGGCCAGCACAGATACGCAGTATTTT.

This sequence joins TRBV6-5 and TRBJ2-7, with 7 bases lining up with TRBD1. V shed 6 bases and J 0 bases; nucleotides not matched to a gene: 8. Per germline, CDR1 MNHEY and CDR2 SVGAGI. This CDR3 contains 15 residues. The CDR3 nucleotides are TGTGCCAGCAGCCGAGACAGGGACCCCTCCTACGAGCAGTACTTC. It encodes CASSRDRDPSYEQYF.

CDR3 DNA sequence: TGTGCCAGCAGCGAACCCCTAGCGGGGGGCGAGCAGTACTTC. It encodes CASSEPLAGGEQYF. The chain is built from TRBV28 and TRBJ2-7, with 11 bases that match TRBD2. Trimming took 6 bases from V and 6 from J; bases not matched to a gene: 7. This CDR3 has 14 amino acids. Per the germline V gene, CDR1 is MDHEN and CDR2 is SYDVKM.

The genes are TRBV7-2 and TRBJ2-7; the match to TRBD1 covers 9 bases. The V gene's germline CDR1 is SGHTA and CDR2 FQGNSA. There are 15 residues in the CDR3. With 4 bases clipped from V and 4 bases from J, the junction kept 8 bases outside the gene matches. The CDR3: CASSSPGQGFYEQYF. The CDR3 DNA sequence: TGTGCCAGCAGCTCTCCGGGACAGGGCTTTTACGAGCAGTACTTC.

This clone came up a few times. The chain employs TRBV7-2 and TRBJ2-7; 9 positions match TRBD2. Germline loops: CDR1 SGHTA, CDR2 FQGNSA. This CDR3 has 16 residues. V lost 1 base, J lost 4 bases, and 8 bases stayed unmatched. CDR3 sequence reads: CASSLGVGRGGYEQYF. DNA of the CDR3: TGTGCCAGCAGCTTAGGGGTAGGGCGGGGGGGATACGAGCAGTACTTC.

The J gene is TRBJ2-1, the V gene TRBV5-1; 7 bases align to TRBD2. Germline V CDR1 and CDR2: SGHRS, YFSETQ. CDR3 length equals 16 residues. Trimming took 0 bases from V and 3 from J; bases not matched to a gene: 6. DNA of the CDR3: TGCGCCAGCAGCTTGGCCAGCGGGGTATACTACAATGAGCAGTTCTTC. Its translation: CASSLASGVYYNEQFF.

For this clone: An end of the junction does not agree with germline; a read error may underlie this. This chain links TRBV7-2 with TRBJ2-7; D possibly corresponds to TRBD2 (6 bases). The CDR3 consists of 15 residues. Per germline, CDR1 SGHTA and CDR2 FQGNSA. The CDR3 nucleotides read TGCGCCAGCAGCCAAGATGCGGGGCAGGGTTACGAGCAGTACTTC. This gives the protein CASSQDAGQGYEQYF.

This clone was observed a single time. This chain connects TRBV19 to TRBJ2-7; possible D gene TRBD2, 5 bases. Trimming removed 5 bases from V and 0 bases from J, with 14 bases in between. The CDR3 totals 15 residues. Per the germline V gene, CDR1 is LNHDA and CDR2 is SQIVND (reference sequence). This CDR3 reads CASSFALRGSYEQYF. CDR3 bases: TGTGCCAGTAGTTTCGCCCTTCGGGGCTCCTACGAGCAGTACTTC. The full variable domain, completed using reference TRBV19 and TRBJ2-7, is DGGITQSPKYLFRKEGQNVTLSCEQNLNHDAMYWYRQDPGQGLRLIYYSQIVNDFQKGDIAEGYSVSREKKESFPLTVTSAQKNPTAFYLCASSFALRGSYEQYFGPGTRLTVT.